These 20 T cell receptor beta chains share one sample of origin, sequenced in a study of chemoradiotherapy in HPV16-positive cancers. Data came from immunoSEQ multiplex PCR; TCRdb stores just in-frame clones and leaves some out. The sample gives about 12,000 clones, over 70% of which show up once; almost 7.5% is in the top ten. This specimen was collected from a patient who underwent chemoradiotherapy. These receptors originate from a human donor with HPV-associated anogenital cancer.

The CDR3: CASSLDPNYGYTF. Here the CDR3 DNA reads TGTGCCAGCAGCTTGGACCCGAACTATGGCTACACCTTC. The chain uses TRBV5-4 and TRBJ1-2; D unclear. V lost 0 bases and J lost 2, with 5 bases in between. Germline V gene data show CDR1 as SGHNT and CDR2 as YYREEE (reference sequence). The CDR3 loop spans 13 amino acids.

The J gene is TRBJ2-2, the V gene TRBV5-1, with 11 bases lining up with TRBD2. Germline values: CDR1 SGHRS, CDR2 YFSETQ. This CDR3 is 16 amino acids long. With V trimmed by 1 base and J by 6 bases, 5 bases remained unmatched. The CDR3 sequence: CASSLTSGSLAGELFF. Written as DNA, the CDR3 is TGCGCCAGCAGCTTGACTAGCGGGAGTTTAGCCGGGGAGCTGTTTTTT. Variable domain in full (rest from reference TRBV5-1 and TRBJ2-2): KAGVTQTPRYLIKTRGQQVTLSCSPISGHRSVSWYQQTPGQGLQFLFEYFSETQRNKGNFPGRFSGRQFSNSRSEMNVSTLELGDSALYLCASSLTSGSLAGELFFGEGSRLTVL.

This sequence joins TRBV10-1 and TRBJ2-3; D is uncertain. Per germline, CDR1 WNHNN and CDR2 SYGVQD (reference sequence). V was trimmed by 3 bases and J by 8 bases, leaving 6 bases between them. The CDR3 has 11 amino acids. The CDR3 sequence: CASSDGPTQYF. The CDR3 DNA reads as TGCGCCAGCAGTGACGGGCCTACGCAGTATTTT.

The rearrangement uses TRBV29-1 and TRBJ1-1; D gene unclear. The CDR3 is made up of 12 amino acids. V lost 3 bases to trimming and J lost 6 bases, with 11 bases between them. Germline assignment: CDR1 SQVTM and CDR2 ANQGSEA. The CDR3 region is CSVELESAEAFF. The CDR3, as DNA: TGCAGCGTTGAGCTGGAGTCGGCTGAAGCTTTCTTT.

The rearrangement joins TRBV10-3 to TRBJ1-2, with D possibly being TRBD1 (5 bases). The CDR3 contains 16 residues. In germline, CDR1 is ENHRY, CDR2 SYGVKD. Trimming pared 11 bases from V and 5 bases from J, leaving 27 bases between. CDR3 sequence (DNA): TGTGCCTCCCGAGCGGTCCGGGTTCGGGGCGAATATGGCTACACCTTC. This encodes CASRAVRVRGEYGYTF.

The chain's CDR3 is CASKPNPGTSGKETQYF. The DNA of the CDR3 is TGTGCCAGCAAGCCAAACCCCGGGACTAGCGGGAAAGAGACCCAGTACTTC. The chain couples TRBV28 to TRBJ2-5, with TRBD2 matching over 13 bases. The CDR3 runs to 17 residues. The germline V gene has CDR1 MDHEN and CDR2 SYDVKM. The trim removed 7 bases at V and 3 bases at J, leaving 11 bases unmatched.

J is TRBJ2-2 and V is TRBV9; possibly TRBD1 for D (6 bases). This CDR3 spans 15 amino acids. Trimming cost V 1 base and J 2 bases, with 9 bases left between them. Germline V gene lookup returns CDR1 SGDLS and CDR2 YYNGEE. The CDR3 sequence: CASSVTGSNTGELFF. The CDR3 DNA reads as TGTGCCAGCAGCGTAACAGGGTCTAACACCGGGGAGCTGTTTTTT.

The chain recombines TRBV16 with TRBJ1-5, with 12 positions matching TRBD1. CDR1 and CDR2 (germline): KGHSY, FQNENV. The V segment lost 2 bases and the J segment 2 bases; nucleotides outside the gene matches: 10. The CDR3 spans 19 residues. The CDR3 DNA follows: TGTGCCAGCAGCCAACTGGGACAGGGGGCATTTATTGGCAATCAGCCCCAGCATTTT. Protein product: CASSQLGQGAFIGNQPQHF.

The chain links TRBV6-6 to TRBJ2-3; 8 nucleotides align to TRBD1. Germline V lookup: CDR1 MNHNY, CDR2 SVGAGI (reference sequence). V lost 6 bases, J lost 5 bases, and 7 bases stayed unmatched. The CDR3 runs to 14 residues. The CDR3 bases are TGTGCCAGCAGCTGGACAGGGTTAGGAGATACGCAGTATTTT. Translated: CASSWTGLGDTQYF.

V and J are TRBV5-6 and TRBJ1-2; D is unresolved. This CDR3 comprises 12 residues. Trimming pared 5 bases from V and 8 bases from J, leaving 13 bases between. Germline CDR1 and CDR2: SGHDT and YYEEEE. CDR3 sequence: CASSLLARGYTF. The CDR3 DNA reads as TGTGCCAGCAGTTTACTAGCTCGGGGCTACACCTTC.

The chain couples TRBV4-1 to TRBJ2-5; TRBD1 matches 7 bases. V lost 3 bases and J lost 5; bases outside the gene matches: 9. This CDR3 comprises 15 residues. CDR1 and CDR2 from the germline V gene are MGHRA and YSYEKL. CDR3 protein: CASSQRTGLGETQYF. For the CDR3, the DNA is TGCGCCAGCAGCCAGAGGACAGGTTTGGGGGAGACCCAGTACTTC.

The chain combines TRBV13 with TRBJ2-1; TRBD2 agrees at 12 bases. The J segment lost 4 bases and the V segment lost 5 bases, leaving 6 bases of the junction unmatched. The V gene's germline CDR1 is PRHDT and CDR2 FYEKMQ (reference sequence). The CDR3 consists of 16 residues. CDR3 nucleotides: TGTGCCAGCAGCCCTCTTGGGACTAGCGGGTACAATGAGCAGTTCTTC. Residues: CASSPLGTSGYNEQFF.

The rearrangement uses TRBV11-3 and TRBJ1-2; 8 nucleotides agree with TRBD1. Germline V gene sequence: CDR1 SGHNT, CDR2 YENEEA. V shed 1 base and J 4 bases; nucleotides not matched to a gene: 5. This CDR3 comprises 15 residues. Here the CDR3 DNA reads TGTGCCAGCAGCTTAGGACAGGGGATAGTCTATGGCTACACCTTC. Translated, it gives CASSLGQGIVYGYTF.

This clone was picked up one time. The V gene is TRBV9, the J gene TRBJ2-3, with D possibly called TRBD1 or TRBD2 (6 bases each). Germline V gives CDR1 SGDLS, CDR2 YYNGEE. The CDR3 totals 15 residues. Trimming stripped 0 bases from V and 4 bases from J, with 12 bases between. The CDR3 nucleotides read TGTGCCAGCAGCGTAGTTCCGGGGGCGGCAGATACGCAGTATTTT. It codes for CASSVVPGAADTQYF. Drawing the rest from reference TRBV9 and TRBJ2-3, the complete variable domain is DSGVTQTPKHLITATGQRVTLRCSPRSGDLSVYWYQQSLDQGLQFLIQYYNGEERAKGNILERFSAQQFPDLHSELNLSSLELGDSALYFCASSVVPGAADTQYFGPGTRLTVL.

V and J are TRBV5-6 and TRBJ2-3, with 7 bases that match TRBD1. The germline gives CDR1 SGHDT, CDR2 YYEEEE. Germline trimming cut 4 bases from V and 11 bases from J; bases unmatched to any gene: 10. This CDR3 has 13 amino acids. Written as DNA, the CDR3 is TGTGCCAGCAGCACCCCGACAGGGTTCTTGCAGTATTTT. This gives the protein CASSTPTGFLQYF.

The chain employs TRBV18 and TRBJ2-1, with 8 bases identical to TRBD1. Germline trimming cut 5 bases from V and 10 bases from J; bases unmatched to any gene: 7. CDR1 KGHSH and CDR2 LQKENI come from the germline V gene. The CDR3 is 13 residues long. CDR3 coding DNA: TGTGCCAGCTCATCTCAGGGGGCCGGAGAGCAGTTCTTC. Amino acid sequence: CASSSQGAGEQFF.

The rearrangement links TRBV6-5 to TRBJ2-1; a weak D match, TRBD2 (6 bases). Per germline, CDR1 MNHEY and CDR2 SVGAGI. This CDR3 spans 15 amino acids. V was shortened by 2 bases and J by 2 bases, with 10 bases between the two germline ends. CDR3 region: CASSYIWGAYNEQFF. The CDR3 DNA reads TGTGCCAGCAGTTACATATGGGGGGCCTACAATGAGCAGTTCTTC.

CDR3 loop: CASSLWREGEQYF. DNA of the CDR3: TGCGCCAGCAGCTTGTGGCGGGAAGGCGAGCAGTACTTC. This rearrangement joins TRBV5-1 to TRBJ2-7, with D perhaps matching TRBD2 (6 bases). The CDR3 extends over 13 amino acids. V was clipped by 1 base and J by 6 bases, with 11 bases between them. Germline V gives CDR1 SGHRS, CDR2 YFSETQ.

The J gene is TRBJ2-3, the V gene TRBV4-1, with TRBD2 matching over 8 bases. The CDR3 sequence is 16 residues long. The J segment lost 1 base and the V segment lost 0 bases, leaving 3 bases of the junction unmatched. Germline V gene data show CDR1 as MGHRA and CDR2 as YSYEKL. The CDR3 sequence: CASSQEPAGGTDTQYF. Here the CDR3 DNA reads TGCGCCAGCAGCCAAGAACCAGCGGGAGGCACAGATACGCAGTATTTT.

The gene calls are TRBV29-1 and TRBJ2-2; 10 nucleotides match TRBD1. Germline trimming cut 5 bases from V and 4 bases from J; bases unmatched to any gene: 4. Germline V CDR1 and CDR2: SQVTM, ANQGSEA. This CDR3 is 14 amino acids long. CDR3 sequence: CSVPGTGVTGELFF. The CDR3 coding sequence is TGCAGCGTTCCAGGGACAGGGGTCACCGGGGAGCTGTTTTTT.